The 28 T cell receptor beta chains below were found in one sample sequenced in a study of blood T cell repertoires in COVID-19. The data were produced by immunoSEQ multiplex PCR, yet TCRdb's version contains in-frame clones alone and is incomplete. The sample carries around 450,000 clones, 80% to 95% recorded once. Sequenced sample: PBMCs or T cells enriched from blood (not recorded which). The receptors shown here come from a man aged 18 to 29 who had recovered from COVID-19.

The chain has TRBV9 and TRBJ2-3; possibly TRBD1 for D (6 bases). The V and J ends lost 4 bases and 4 bases respectively, with 13 bases between them. Germline V gives CDR1 SGDLS, CDR2 YYNGEE. The length of the CDR3 is 14 residues. CDR3 DNA: TGTGCCAGCAGCCAGGGGTTAGCGTCAGATACGCAGTATTTT. Encoded protein: CASSQGLASDTQYF.

The J gene is TRBJ1-1, the V gene TRBV7-8; D is unresolved. V dropped 1 base and J dropped 3 bases, with 9 bases sitting between them. Looked up from germline, CDR1 is SGHVS and CDR2 is FQNEAQ. This CDR3 comprises 14 residues. CDR3 coding DNA: TGTGCCAGCAGCTTAGTCCGGGGTTACACTGAAGCTTTCTTT. This sequence encodes CASSLVRGYTEAFF.

The chain is built from TRBV10-1 and TRBJ2-5, with D maybe TRBD2 (5 bases). The germline CDR1 and CDR2 sequences are WNHNN and SYGVQD (reference sequence). Trimming removed 3 bases from V and 3 bases from J, with 14 bases in between. The CDR3 contains 15 residues. CDR3 region: CASSESGSSKETQYF. CDR3 DNA sequence: TGCGCCAGCAGTGAATCGGGGTCAAGTAAAGAGACCCAGTACTTC.

The genes are TRBV28 and TRBJ2-1; 12 positions agree with TRBD2. After removal of 5 bases from V and 11 bases from J, the junction contained 4 bases not matched to a gene. CDR1 and CDR2 (germline): MDHEN, SYDVKM. The CDR3 is made up of 13 amino acids. The DNA for the CDR3 is TGTGCCAGCAGTCCTAGCGGGGGGGATCAGCAGTTCTTC. Translation: CASSPSGGDQQFF.

This chain connects TRBV7-3 to TRBJ2-2, with D hard to call. Germline V CDR1 and CDR2: SGHTA, FQGTGA. Trimming took 1 base from V and 1 from J, leaving 10 bases between them. The CDR3 consists of 16 residues. The CDR3 bases are TGTGCCAGCAGCTTAAACAACAACATGAACACCGGGGAGCTGTTTTTT. Translated: CASSLNNNMNTGELFF.

V usage is TRBV11-3 and J usage is TRBJ1-1; D gene ambiguous. Germline CDR1 SGHNT, CDR2 YENEEA. Trimming removed 2 bases from V and 1 base from J, with 8 bases in between. The CDR3 is 14 amino acids. The CDR3 region has the DNA TGTGCCAGCAGCTTACTCAGATCGAACACTGAAGCTTTCTTT. Translated, it gives CASSLLRSNTEAFF.

The chain joins TRBV20-1 to TRBJ2-4; D may be TRBD2 (6 bases). The germline V gene encodes CDR1 DFQATT and CDR2 SNEGSKA (reference sequence). The CDR3 has 17 amino acids. V was trimmed by 3 bases and J by 4 bases, leaving 22 bases between them. This CDR3 reads CSASPPRRAGLKNIQYF. The CDR3 DNA is TGCAGTGCTAGTCCCCCGAGGAGGGCCGGTCTTAAAAACATTCAGTACTTC.

The chain couples TRBV3-1 (or the pseudogene TRBV3-2) to TRBJ2-1; maybe TRBD2 (6 bases). The germline V and J ends were trimmed by 0 bases and 2 bases, with 11 bases remaining between them. In germline, CDR1 is LGHDT, CDR2 YNNKEL (reference sequence). The CDR3 contains 16 residues. The CDR3 spells CASSQDVAVTYNEQFF. CDR3 DNA sequence: TGTGCCAGCAGCCAAGATGTAGCGGTAACCTACAATGAGCAGTTCTTC.

This chain uses TRBV2 with TRBJ2-7; D gene ambiguous. The V end was cut by 7 bases, the J end by 2 bases, with 12 bases between. The CDR3 contains 13 residues. The germline V gene has CDR1 SNHLY and CDR2 FYNNEI. CDR3 in amino acids: CASTGVSPYEQYF. Here the CDR3 DNA reads TGTGCCAGCACAGGTGTTTCACCCTACGAGCAGTACTTC.

This clone was found once. This chain uses TRBV5-1 with TRBJ1-1, with 7 bases aligning to TRBD1. This CDR3 spans 14 amino acids. CDR1 is SGHRS, CDR2 YFSETQ, per germline. Trimming removed 3 bases from V and 0 bases from J; junction bases left unmatched: 2. The CDR3 DNA is TGCGCCAGCAGCTGGACAGGTTTGAACACTGAAGCTTTCTTT. It codes for CASSWTGLNTEAFF.

The CDR3 coding sequence is TGTGCCTGTGCCCTGAGTAGTAATGAAAAACTGTTTTTT. Its translation is CACALSSNEKLFF. The rearrangement uses TRBV28 and TRBJ1-4; D remains unclear. V was trimmed by 11 bases and J by 4 bases, leaving 14 bases between them. This CDR3 comprises 13 residues. Germline-derived CDR1 and CDR2 are MDHEN and SYDVKM.

This chain connects TRBV2 to TRBJ1-1, with D unclear. CDR1 SNHLY and CDR2 FYNNEI come from the germline V gene. The CDR3 length is 15 residues. The ends were cut back, 2 bases at V and 0 bases at J, with 10 bases in the middle. The CDR3 region is CASSEFEGMNTEAFF. In DNA, the CDR3 is TGTGCCAGCAGTGAATTCGAGGGAATGAACACTGAAGCTTTCTTT.

This rearrangement joins TRBV5-5 to TRBJ2-5, with D unclear. The CDR3 contains 13 residues. V lost 1 base, J lost 5 bases, and 9 bases lay in between. Germline assignment: CDR1 SGHKS and CDR2 YYEKEE (reference sequence). The CDR3 nucleotides are TGTGCCAGCAGCTTGATCGTCGGGGAGACCCAGTACTTC. This translates into CASSLIVGETQYF.

The chain carries TRBV5-1 and TRBJ2-7, with TRBD2 matching 8 bases. CDR1 is SGHRS, CDR2 YFSETQ, per germline. Trimming removed 3 bases from V and 5 bases from J; junction bases left unmatched: 7. The CDR3 totals 14 residues. CDR3 protein: CASSSLSGSNEQYF. Here the CDR3 DNA reads TGCGCCAGCAGCTCCTTAAGCGGGAGTAACGAGCAGTACTTC.

V usage is TRBV4-1 and J usage is TRBJ2-3; 13 bases are shared with TRBD2. The junction had 13 bases not matched to a gene; V was cut back by 3 bases and J by 4 bases. Germline assignment: CDR1 MGHRA and CDR2 YSYEKL. The CDR3 consists of 19 residues. The CDR3 protein is CASSQGGLAGKVWADTQYF. The CDR3 DNA reads TGCGCCAGCAGCCAGGGGGGACTAGCGGGAAAGGTTTGGGCAGATACGCAGTATTTT.

The rearrangement uses TRBV11-3 and TRBJ1-2; no reliable D call. The germline CDR1 and CDR2 sequences are SGHNT and YENEEA. The CDR3 consists of 13 residues. Trimming cost V 4 bases and J 4 bases, with 10 bases left between them. The CDR3 DNA reads TGTGCCAGCAGCTCCTCGGGTATCTATGGCTACACCTTC. Amino acid sequence: CASSSSGIYGYTF.

The chain joins TRBV12-2 to TRBJ1-2. TRBV12-2 is a documented pseudogene. The CDR3 consists of 14 residues. The CDR3 DNA is TGTGCAAGTCGCTTAGTACTATTTTCCTGGGGCTACACCTTC. Its translation is CASRLVLFSWGYTF.

This clone was seen more than once but under ten times. DNA for the CDR3: TGTGCCAGCAGCTTAGGTGGGCCCCGTGAAGCTTTCTTT. Protein: CASSLGGPREAFF. The rearrangement uses TRBV7-3 and TRBJ1-1; D not resolved. Trimming took off 2 bases at V and 7 bases at J, with 11 bases between the two ends. Germline CDR1 SGHTA, CDR2 FQGTGA. The CDR3 sequence is 13 residues long.

The J gene is TRBJ1-2, the V gene TRBV20-1; 8 nucleotides match TRBD1. V was clipped by 3 bases and J by 7 bases; unmatched bases: 10. CDR3 length: 14 residues. In germline, CDR1 is DFQATT, CDR2 SNEGSKA (reference sequence). The CDR3 DNA reads TGCAGTGCTAGTCGGCAGGGGGCCTTGGGTGGCTACACCTTC. It yields the protein CSASRQGALGGYTF.

This clone was detected a few times. The chain joins TRBV11-2 to TRBJ2-2; D not certain. Germline V gene data show CDR1 as SGHAT and CDR2 as FQNNGV. This CDR3 is built from 15 residues. V lost 0 bases, J lost 1 base, and 6 bases lay in between. The CDR3 DNA is TGTGCCAGCAGCTTAGACCCTGTGAACACCGGGGAGCTGTTTTTT. Translated: CASSLDPVNTGELFF.

This clone was picked up one time. V and J are TRBV18 and TRBJ1-6; D is undetermined. Trimming took off 2 bases at V and 5 bases at J, with 13 bases between the two ends. The length of the CDR3 is 16 residues. Per the germline V gene, CDR1 is KGHSH and CDR2 is LQKENI. CDR3 loop: CASSPGGNNDNSPLHF. The CDR3 nucleotides read TGTGCCAGCTCACCAGGAGGGAATAATGATAATTCACCCCTCCACTTT.

V gene TRBV11-3 combines with J gene TRBJ2-7; the D gene is possibly TRBD1 (6 bases). Germline loops: CDR1 SGHNT, CDR2 YENEEA. The CDR3 consists of 13 residues. V was trimmed by 2 bases and J by 4 bases, leaving 9 bases between them. The CDR3 sequence: CASSLRDTYEQYF. CDR3 sequence (DNA): TGTGCCAGCAGCTTACGGGACACTTACGAGCAGTACTTC.

This clone was seen only a few times. The chain recombines TRBV21-1 with TRBJ2-7; the tabulated D call, TRBD2, remains unverified against the DNA. TRBV21-1 is assigned pseudogene status. This CDR3 region has 17 residues. The CDR3 nucleotides are TGTGCCAGCAGCCACAATCCCCTAGCGGGAGGCAGCTACGAGCAGTACTTC. Its translation is CASSHNPLAGGSYEQYF.

This clone appeared many times. The sample carries other DNA sequences with the same CDR3. The chain recombines TRBV29-1 with TRBJ1-2; D gene uncertain. CDR3 length: 12 amino acids. Between the trimmed V and J ends, which lost 4 bases and 0 bases, there was a span of 6 bases. Germline lookup yields CDR1 SQVTM and CDR2 ANQGSEA. The CDR3 coding sequence is TGCAGCGTTGCAGGCTCTAACTATGGCTACACCTTC. Its protein product is CSVAGSNYGYTF. The variable domain in full, completed from reference TRBV29-1 and TRBJ1-2, reads SAVISQKPSRDICQRGTSLTIQCQVDSQVTMMFWYRQQPGQSLTLIATANQGSEATYESGFVIDKFPISRPNLTFSTLTVSNMSPEDSSIYLCSVAGSNYGYTFGSGTRLTVV.

The CDR3 DNA sequence: TGTGCCAGCAGTGAAGCGACTAGCTACAATGAGCAGTTCTTC. Its protein product is CASSEATSYNEQFF. The gene calls are TRBV2 and TRBJ2-1; TRBD2 might be the D (6 bases). This CDR3 region has 14 residues. Trimming shortened V by 0 bases and J by 3 bases, and 6 bases separated the two germline ends. Looked up from germline, CDR1 is SNHLY and CDR2 is FYNNEI.

The chain has TRBV27 and TRBJ1-2, with TRBD1 identical over 8 bases. V dropped 3 bases and J dropped 4; count of bases not matched to a gene: 7. The germline V gene has CDR1 MNHEY and CDR2 SMNVEV (reference sequence). The CDR3 has 15 amino acids. The CDR3 loop is CASSFRDRSTYGYTF. CDR3 coding DNA: TGTGCCAGCAGTTTCCGGGACAGGTCTACCTATGGCTACACCTTC.

The rearrangement joins TRBV28 to TRBJ2-7, with 7 bases that match TRBD2. The germline CDR1 and CDR2 sequences are MDHEN and SYDVKM. This CDR3 has 17 residues. The junction had 16 bases not matched to a gene; V was cut back by 3 bases and J by 5 bases. The CDR3 DNA reads as TGTGCCAGCAGTTTCGGCTCCCGGTGGCGGGAGAAAGACGAGCAGTACTTC. It is translated as CASSFGSRWREKDEQYF.

CDR3 loop: CASSFGGLRQETQYF. DNA for the CDR3: TGTGCCAGTAGTTTCGGGGGATTGCGGCAAGAGACCCAGTACTTC. The genes are TRBV19 and TRBJ2-5, with D possibly matching TRBD2 (6 bases). Trimming left V 5 bases short and J 2 bases short, with 15 bases between. CDR3 size: 15 residues. Per germline, CDR1 LNHDA and CDR2 SQIVND (reference sequence).